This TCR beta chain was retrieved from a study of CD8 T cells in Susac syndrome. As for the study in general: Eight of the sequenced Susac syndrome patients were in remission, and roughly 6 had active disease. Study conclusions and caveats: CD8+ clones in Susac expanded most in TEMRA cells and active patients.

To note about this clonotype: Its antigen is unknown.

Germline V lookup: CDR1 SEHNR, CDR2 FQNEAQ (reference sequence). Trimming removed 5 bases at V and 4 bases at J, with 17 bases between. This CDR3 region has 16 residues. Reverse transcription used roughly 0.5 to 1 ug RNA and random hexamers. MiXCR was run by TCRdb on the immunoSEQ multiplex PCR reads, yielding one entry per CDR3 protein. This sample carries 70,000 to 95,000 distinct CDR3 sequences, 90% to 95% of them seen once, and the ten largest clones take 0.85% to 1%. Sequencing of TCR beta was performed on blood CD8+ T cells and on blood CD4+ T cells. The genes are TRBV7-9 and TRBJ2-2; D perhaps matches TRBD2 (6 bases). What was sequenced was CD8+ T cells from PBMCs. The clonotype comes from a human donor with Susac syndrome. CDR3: CASSPPAGTVTGELFF. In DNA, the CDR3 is TGTGCCAGCAGCCCACCGGCGGGAACGGTCACCGGGGAGCTGTTTTTT. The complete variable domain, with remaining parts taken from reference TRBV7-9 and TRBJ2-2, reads DTGVSQNPRHKITKRGQNVTFRCDPISEHNRLYWYRQTLGQGPEFLTYFQNEAQLEKSRLLSDRFSAERPKGSFSTLEIQRTEQGDSAMYLCASSPPAGTVTGELFFGEGSRLTVL.